Presented here are 12 T cell receptor beta chains from one specimen sequenced in a study of blood T cell repertoires in COVID-19. TCRdb's table, derived via immunoSEQ multiplex PCR, lists solely in-frame clones and lacks some. Altogether approximately 350,000 clones are present, about 87% being singletons, with the ten largest covering about 6%. The specimen sequenced was peripheral blood. Every receptor here comes from a woman aged 45 to 65 with COVID-19, enrolled during active disease.

The chain carries TRBV5-1 and TRBJ2-2; 11 nucleotides agree with TRBD1. The length of the CDR3 is 16 residues. Looked up from germline, CDR1 is SGHRS and CDR2 is YFSETQ. V lost 2 bases, J lost 4 bases, and 4 bases stayed unmatched. DNA for the CDR3: TGCGCCAGCAGCTTTTCCGGGACAGGGGGCACCGGGGAGCTGTTTTTT. It specifies CASSFSGTGGTGELFF.

V usage is TRBV6-5 and J usage is TRBJ1-2, with D hard to call. Germline V gives CDR1 MNHEY, CDR2 SVGAGI. The CDR3 is 15 residues long. V was clipped by 4 bases and J by 4 bases, with 16 bases between them. The CDR3 sequence: CASSFSMPWSYGYTF. CDR3 DNA: TGTGCCAGCAGTTTCTCCATGCCCTGGAGCTATGGCTACACCTTC.

This chain links TRBV4-3 with TRBJ2-7; 12 bases agree with TRBD2. CDR1 is LGHNA, CDR2 YSLEER, per germline. Losses at the gene ends were 4 bases for V and 3 bases for J; bases not matched to a gene: 1. CDR3 length: 14 amino acids. CDR3 sequence: CASSRLAGVYEQYF. CDR3 in DNA: TGCGCCAGCAGCCGACTAGCGGGAGTCTACGAGCAGTACTTC.

The J gene is TRBJ2-7, the V gene TRBV3-1 (or the pseudogene TRBV3-2); TRBD1 might be the D (5 bases). CDR3 size: 12 residues. Germline CDR1 is LGHDT and CDR2 is YNNKEL (reference sequence). The V gene lost 4 bases and the J gene lost 7 bases, with 11 bases spanning the gap. Here the CDR3 reads CASSLLGEEQYF. CDR3 nucleotides: TGTGCCAGCAGCCTATTAGGGGAAGAGCAGTACTTC.

V is TRBV6-6 and J is TRBJ1-5; 9 nucleotides agree with TRBD1. CDR3 size: 16 residues. Losses at the gene ends were 3 bases for V and 1 base for J; bases not matched to a gene: 4. The germline gives CDR1 MNHNY, CDR2 SVGAGI (reference sequence). The CDR3 region is CASSYGTGRSNQPQHF. Here the CDR3 DNA reads TGTGCCAGCAGTTATGGGACAGGGCGAAGCAATCAGCCCCAGCATTTT.

The V call is TRBV9, the J call TRBJ2-7, with D perhaps matching TRBD1 (7 bases). The germline V gene has CDR1 SGDLS and CDR2 YYNGEE. Trimming took 2 bases from V and 7 from J, leaving 22 bases between them. The CDR3 length is 16 residues. CDR3 DNA sequence: TGTGCCAGCAGCGTGGCCGGGGGACAGACCACCGGGGAGCAGTACTTC. Amino acid sequence: CASSVAGGQTTGEQYF.

This clone turned up a few times. The CDR3 loop is CASSGNLGGNYGYTF. CDR3 DNA: TGCGCCAGCAGCGGAAACCTCGGGGGGAACTATGGCTACACCTTC. This chain links TRBV5-1 with TRBJ1-2; D perhaps matches TRBD1 (5 bases). This CDR3 spans 15 amino acids. The ends were cut back, 4 bases at V and 2 bases at J, with 15 bases in the middle. Germline values: CDR1 SGHRS, CDR2 YFSETQ.

The DNA for the CDR3 is TGTGCCAGCAGCTTAACCGTGTTAGCGGGGGACACAGATACGCAGTATTTT. Its translation: CASSLTVLAGDTDTQYF. V is TRBV7-2 and J is TRBJ2-3, with TRBD2 identical over 9 bases. The V and J ends lost 2 bases and 2 bases, in that order; junction bases with no gene match: 8. The CDR3 has 17 residues. Germline V CDR1 and CDR2: SGHTA, FQGNSA.

This chain links TRBV29-1 with TRBJ2-7; 9 nucleotides agree with TRBD1. The trim removed 2 bases at V and 6 bases at J, leaving 8 bases unmatched. The CDR3 spans 14 residues. The germline V gene encodes CDR1 SQVTM and CDR2 ANQGSEA. The CDR3 nucleotides read TGCAGCGTTGAAACGGGACAGGGATTAGGCGAGCAGTACTTC. It translates to CSVETGQGLGEQYF.

The gene calls are TRBV11-2 and TRBJ2-3; 8 bases map to TRBD2. The CDR3 contains 16 residues. The germline V gene has CDR1 SGHAT and CDR2 FQNNGV. Unmatched junction bases numbered 10, after V lost 5 bases and J lost 3 bases. CDR3 nucleotides: TGTGCCAGCAGCCTCACAGGCGGGGGGCGAACAGATACGCAGTATTTT. Its translation: CASSLTGGGRTDTQYF.

This clone was seen a handful of times. CDR3 bases: TGTGCCAGCAGTCAGACCGGGACAGCACAATTCACCATATATTTT. This codes for CASSQTGTAQFTIYF. The chain links TRBV27 to TRBJ1-3; TRBD1 matches at 7 bases. The CDR3 sequence is 15 residues long. Germline V lookup: CDR1 MNHEY, CDR2 SMNVEV (reference sequence). V dropped 5 bases and J dropped 9; count of bases not matched to a gene: 13.

This clone appeared once. The gene calls are TRBV4-1 and TRBJ2-1; D is possibly TRBD2 (6 bases). The V and J ends lost 0 bases and 4 bases respectively, with 22 bases between them. The germline CDR1 and CDR2 sequences are MGHRA and YSYEKL. CDR3 length: 19 amino acids. CDR3 bases: TGCGCCAGCAGCCAAGATAGAGCTAGCGTATATATCGGTTACAATGAGCAGTTCTTC. This sequence encodes CASSQDRASVYIGYNEQFF.